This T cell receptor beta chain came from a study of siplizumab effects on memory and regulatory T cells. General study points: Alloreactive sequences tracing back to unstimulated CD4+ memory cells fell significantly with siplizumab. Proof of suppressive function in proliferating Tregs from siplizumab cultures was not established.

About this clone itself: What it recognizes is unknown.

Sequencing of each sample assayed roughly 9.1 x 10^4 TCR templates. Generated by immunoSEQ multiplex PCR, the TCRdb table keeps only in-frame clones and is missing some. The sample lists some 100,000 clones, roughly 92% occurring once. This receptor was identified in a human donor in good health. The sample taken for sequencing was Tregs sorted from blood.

The CDR3 reads CASSEGVRGYTF. CDR3 bases: TGTGCCAGCAGTGAAGGAGTCCGTGGCTACACCTTC. The chain joins TRBV6-1 to TRBJ1-2; D is unresolved. This CDR3 comprises 12 residues. The germline CDR1 and CDR2 sequences are MNHNS and SASEGT. Between the trimmed V and J ends, which lost 1 base and 7 bases, there was a span of 7 bases.